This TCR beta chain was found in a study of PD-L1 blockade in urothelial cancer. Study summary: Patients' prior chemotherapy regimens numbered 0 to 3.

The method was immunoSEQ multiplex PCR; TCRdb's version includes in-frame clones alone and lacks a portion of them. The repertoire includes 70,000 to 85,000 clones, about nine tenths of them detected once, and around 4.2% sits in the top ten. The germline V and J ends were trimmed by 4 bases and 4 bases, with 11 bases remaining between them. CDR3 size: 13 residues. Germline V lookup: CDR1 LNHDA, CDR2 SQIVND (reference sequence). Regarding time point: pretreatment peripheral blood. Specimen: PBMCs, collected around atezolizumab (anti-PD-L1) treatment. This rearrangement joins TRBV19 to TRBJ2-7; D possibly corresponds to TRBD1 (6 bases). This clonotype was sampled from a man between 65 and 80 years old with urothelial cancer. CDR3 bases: TGTGCCAGTAGTACAGGACAGCCATACGAGCAGTACTTC. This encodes CASSTGQPYEQYF.